This passage covers 30 T cell receptor beta chains from one sample sequenced in a study of vaccination and CD4 T cells after COVID-19. The treatment: approximately 11-day PBMC culture with coronavirus spike peptide pools or control peptides (ViraFEST assay). The antigens for these receptors are not known. At the Johns Hopkins FTIC core, DNA taken from cultured CD4+ T cells was sequenced by way of the Oncomine TCR Beta short-read assay. Each CDR3 protein is one row after TCRdb ran MiXCR on the PCR reads. The sample lists thousands of distinct CDR3 sequences, 40% seen once, with around 35% in the top ten. The sample consisted of CD4+ T cells from blood, cultured in vitro. All receptors derive from a human donor who had recovered from COVID-19.

This chain connects TRBV2 to TRBJ2-2; possible D gene TRBD1, 5 bases. The germline V gene has CDR1 SNHLY and CDR2 FYNNEI. The CDR3 is made up of 11 amino acids. V was shortened by 8 bases and J by 4 bases, with 5 bases between the two germline ends. The CDR3 DNA follows: TGTGCCAGCCAGGGCACCGGGGAGCTGTTTTTT. Amino acids: CASQGTGELFF.

A few counts support this clonotype. The chain couples TRBV7-2 to TRBJ2-1, with TRBD2 identical over 7 bases. The CDR3 has 15 amino acids. Germline-derived CDR1 and CDR2 are SGHTA and FQGNSA. J gave up 3 bases and V 3 bases, and 5 bases lay outside the gene matches. CDR3 region: CASSFQRGIYNEQFF. The CDR3 DNA follows: TGTGCCAGCAGCTTCCAGCGGGGTATCTACAATGAGCAGTTCTTC.

This clonotype was seen a handful of times. V usage is TRBV7-3 and J usage is TRBJ2-3, with D unclear. V lost 1 base and J 4 bases, leaving 12 bases between the germline ends. Germline CDR1 and CDR2: SGHTA and FQGTGA. CDR3 length: 15 amino acids. CDR3 DNA: TGTGCCAGCAGCTTAATTGGGGTCCGCGCAGATACGCAGTATTTT. This encodes CASSLIGVRADTQYF.

This chain connects TRBV20-1 to TRBJ2-7; D is possibly TRBD1 (6 bases). Deletions cut 0 bases from V and 6 bases from J, with 18 bases between. This CDR3 has 15 residues. Germline V gives CDR1 DFQATT, CDR2 SNEGSKA (reference sequence). The CDR3 nucleotides are TGCAGTGCTAGAGAGGGGGCGGCAGGGGCTCGCGAGCAGTACTTC. This translates into CSAREGAAGAREQYF.

The chain couples TRBV24-1 to TRBJ1-1; D is undetermined. From germline, CDR1 is KGHDR and CDR2 SFDVKD. The CDR3 contains 17 residues. V lost 3 bases, J lost 0 bases, and 16 bases lay in between. DNA of the CDR3: TGTGCCACCAGTGATAATGCGGTCTGCCGATTGAACACTGAAGCTTTCTTT. Translating gives CATSDNAVCRLNTEAFF.

Relative to its sample, this clonotype is hyperexpanded. V gene TRBV6-1 combines with J gene TRBJ1-2; TRBD1 agrees at 7 bases. CDR3 length: 15 amino acids. The V gene's germline CDR1 is MNHNS and CDR2 SASEGT. The trim removed 7 bases at V and 5 bases at J, leaving 13 bases unmatched. CDR3 in amino acids: CASTIRGQAPYGYTF. In DNA, the CDR3 is TGTGCCAGCACTATAAGGGGGCAGGCCCCTTATGGCTACACCTTC.

The sample holds a few counts of this clonotype. V is TRBV7-2 and J is TRBJ2-4, with no clear D. This CDR3 has 14 residues. Trimming left V 5 bases short and J 0 bases short, with 8 bases between. Germline CDR1 SGHTA, CDR2 FQGNSA. CDR3 coding DNA: TGTGCCAGCAGCCCTGCCCTAGCCAAAAACATTCAGTACTTC. Residues: CASSPALAKNIQYF.

This rearrangement joins TRBV11-2 to TRBJ2-7; 10 bases agree with TRBD1. The CDR3 length is 14 residues. Per germline, CDR1 SGHAT and CDR2 FQNNGV. V trimming: 5 bases; J trimming: 5 bases; junction bases outside the gene matches: 6. CDR3 residues: CASSRQTGGHEQYF. CDR3 DNA: TGTGCCAGCAGCAGGCAGACAGGGGGCCACGAGCAGTACTTC.

This clonotype was detected a few times. Here the CDR3 DNA reads TGTGCCAGCAGCGCCCCGGGACTTTACAATGAGCAGTTCTTC. This codes for CASSAPGLYNEQFF. This rearrangement joins TRBV7-9 to TRBJ2-1; possible D gene TRBD2, 6 bases. CDR1 SEHNR and CDR2 FQNEAQ come from the germline V gene (reference sequence). CDR3 length: 14 residues. V lost 5 bases to trimming and J lost 4 bases, with 12 bases between them.

This clonotype was recorded once. V gene TRBV2 combines with J gene TRBJ2-7; D gene unclear. Germline V gene data show CDR1 as SNHLY and CDR2 as FYNNEI. The CDR3 sequence is 12 residues long. The V end lost 2 bases, the J end lost 4 bases, and 6 bases lay between the germline ends. CDR3 bases: TGTGCCAGCAGTGAACTTTCGTACGAGCAGTACTTC. Translation: CASSELSYEQYF.

The CDR3 region is CASSEVPGVDTQYF. CDR3 coding DNA: TGTGCCAGCAGTGAAGTTCCCGGGGTGGATACGCAGTATTTT. This sequence joins TRBV6-1 and TRBJ2-3, with D tentatively TRBD2 (5 bases). This CDR3 spans 14 amino acids. The V end lost 1 base, the J end lost 6 bases, and 11 bases lay between the germline ends. Germline CDR1 MNHNS, CDR2 SASEGT.

The rearrangement links TRBV5-1 to TRBJ2-3; TRBD2 agrees at 8 bases. The length of the CDR3 is 16 residues. CDR1 and CDR2 from the germline V gene are SGHRS and YFSETQ. J gave up 2 bases and V 5 bases, and 10 bases lay outside the gene matches. The DNA for the CDR3 is TGCGCCAGCAGACAATATAGCGGGGCTCTCACAGATACGCAGTATTTT. Amino acid sequence: CASRQYSGALTDTQYF.

This clonotype was seen a few times. The genes are TRBV7-9 and TRBJ1-6; no reliable D call. V shed 4 bases and J shed 8 bases, with 6 bases lying between them. The CDR3 has 12 residues. CDR1 and CDR2 (germline): SEHNR, FQNEAQ (reference sequence). This CDR3 reads CASSSPYSPLHF. In DNA form, the CDR3 reads TGTGCCAGCAGCTCACCGTATTCACCCCTCCACTTT.

This chain links TRBV9 with TRBJ2-2; no clear D. Trimming shortened V by 1 base and J by 6 bases, and 10 bases separated the two germline ends. This CDR3 spans 14 amino acids. Germline CDR1 reads SGDLS; CDR2 reads YYNGEE. CDR3 nucleotides: TGTGCCAGCAGCGTATTCATAGGGCCCGGGGAGCTGTTTTTT. This encodes CASSVFIGPGELFF.

The chain carries TRBV24-1 and TRBJ2-3, with D possibly TRBD2 on 6 matching bases. The V gene lost 4 bases and the J gene lost 4 bases, with 17 bases spanning the gap. Germline assignment: CDR1 KGHDR and CDR2 SFDVKD. The CDR3 sequence is 16 residues long. The CDR3 reads CATSDPLRGLPDTQYF. The CDR3 DNA sequence: TGTGCCACCAGTGACCCCTTGCGGGGCCTCCCAGATACGCAGTATTTT.

The chain combines TRBV19 with TRBJ2-7; possibly TRBD1 for D (6 bases). Germline V gene data show CDR1 as LNHDA and CDR2 as SQIVND (reference sequence). The CDR3 runs to 12 residues. V lost 4 bases and J lost 4, with 8 bases in between. The CDR3 sequence: CASSTQGYEQYF. DNA of the CDR3: TGTGCCAGTAGTACACAGGGATACGAGCAGTACTTC.

The chain joins TRBV7-9 to TRBJ2-7; possible D gene TRBD2, 6 bases. The germline V gene encodes CDR1 SEHNR and CDR2 FQNEAQ (reference sequence). V was shortened by 0 bases and J by 9 bases, with 9 bases between the two germline ends. This CDR3 is 12 amino acids long. CDR3 sequence: CASSLAWGGQYF. In DNA form, the CDR3 reads TGTGCCAGCAGCTTAGCATGGGGAGGGCAGTACTTC.

The chain links TRBV9 to TRBJ1-2; a possible D gene is TRBD1 (5 bases). The CDR3 runs 14 residues. CDR1 SGDLS and CDR2 YYNGEE come from the germline V gene. The ends were cut back, 4 bases at V and 5 bases at J, with 15 bases in the middle. The CDR3 nucleotides are TGTGCCAGCAGCCCATTCAGCAGGGATTATGGCTACACCTTC. Amino acids: CASSPFSRDYGYTF.

This clonotype was seen more than once but under ten times. The chain has TRBV4-2 and TRBJ2-5, with TRBD2 matching over 9 bases. CDR3 length: 17 residues. Losses at the gene ends were 0 bases for V and 5 bases for J; bases not matched to a gene: 10. In germline, CDR1 is LGHNA, CDR2 YNFKEQ. DNA for the CDR3: TGTGCCAGCAGCCAAGATTCGGCAGCGGGAGGCGGGGAGACCCAGTACTTC. Its translation is CASSQDSAAGGGETQYF.

The chain couples TRBV27 to TRBJ2-3; D call uncertain. Germline V gene data show CDR1 as MNHEY and CDR2 as SMNVEV (reference sequence). Trimming took off 9 bases at V and 9 bases at J, with 13 bases between the two ends. CDR3 length equals 11 residues. CDR3 nucleotide sequence: TGTGCCAGTTCTGGGGTTGACACGCAGTATTTT. Its translation is CASSGVDTQYF.

The chain carries TRBV12-3 or TRBV12-4 and TRBJ2-1; TRBD1 matches 9 bases. CDR3 size: 15 residues. After removal of 5 bases from V and 8 bases from J, the junction contained 10 bases not matched to a gene. The CDR3 DNA sequence: TGTGCCAGCAGTCCGGGACAGGGTACCCTACATGAGCAGTTCTTC. Encoded protein: CASSPGQGTLHEQFF.

The gene calls are TRBV7-2 and TRBJ2-7, with D perhaps assigned TRBD1 or TRBD2 (5 bases each). Germline V gene lookup returns CDR1 SGHTA and CDR2 FQGNSA. The CDR3 length is 14 residues. Trimming pared 8 bases from V and 1 base from J, leaving 15 bases between. The CDR3 sequence is CASSLRGPSYEQYF. The CDR3 DNA reads as TGTGCCAGCTCTCTCCGGGGACCGTCCTACGAGCAGTACTTC.

This clonotype occurred a few times. The chain has TRBV20-1 and TRBJ1-1; D gene ambiguous. The CDR3 consists of 15 residues. Germline V gives CDR1 DFQATT, CDR2 SNEGSKA (reference sequence). V was shortened by 0 bases and J by 0 bases, with 11 bases between the two germline ends. CDR3 protein: CSARDPGRLNTEAFF. Written as DNA, the CDR3 is TGCAGTGCTAGAGATCCAGGACGGCTGAACACTGAAGCTTTCTTT.

A few counts support this clonotype. In nucleotides, the CDR3 is TGTGCCAGCAGGGACCAGGGGGCGCAGGATGAAAAACTGTTTTTT. As protein: CASRDQGAQDEKLFF. V usage is TRBV28 and J usage is TRBJ1-4, with 8 nucleotides matching TRBD1. Trimming removed 6 bases from V and 6 bases from J; junction bases left unmatched: 9. Germline CDR1 is MDHEN and CDR2 is SYDVKM. The CDR3 has 15 residues.

This clonotype was seen a few times. V usage is TRBV7-5 and J usage is TRBJ1-5; whether TRBD1, the table's D call, matches the DNA was not checked. TRBV7-5 constitutes a pseudogene. The CDR3 extends over 15 amino acids. The CDR3 DNA reads TGTATCTCTCCTAGGGGTTTGGCAAGCAATCAGCCCCAGCATTTT. Its translation is CISPRGLASNQPQHF.

This clonotype was counted only a few times. The V call is TRBV5-1, the J call TRBJ2-7, with D tentatively TRBD2 (7 bases). Trimming pared 0 bases from V and 2 bases from J, leaving 15 bases between. CDR1 and CDR2 from the germline V gene are SGHRS and YFSETQ. The CDR3 extends over 16 amino acids. The CDR3 DNA is TGCGCCAGCAGCTTGGACCTAGGGGGGGGAGCCTACGAGCAGTACTTC. Translation: CASSLDLGGGAYEQYF.

The rearrangement uses TRBV2 and TRBJ2-3; no clear D gene. Germline V gene data show CDR1 as SNHLY and CDR2 as FYNNEI. The CDR3 is made up of 11 amino acids. The V end lost 2 bases, the J end lost 9 bases, and 6 bases lay between the germline ends. This CDR3 is CASSERRTQYF. The CDR3 region has the DNA TGTGCCAGCAGTGAACGCCGAACGCAGTATTTT.

V gene TRBV7-2 combines with J gene TRBJ2-5, with a tentative D call TRBD1 (5 bases). CDR3 length: 13 amino acids. From germline, CDR1 is SGHTA and CDR2 FQGNSA. Trimming took 4 bases from V and 4 from J, leaving 10 bases between them. The CDR3 loop reads CASSSSRVETQYF. The DNA for the CDR3 is TGTGCCAGCAGCTCGAGCAGGGTAGAGACCCAGTACTTC.

The genes are TRBV27 and TRBJ1-5; D is uncertain. Germline loops: CDR1 MNHEY, CDR2 SMNVEV (reference sequence). Trimming pared 2 bases from V and 12 bases from J, leaving 11 bases between. This CDR3 spans 12 amino acids. The CDR3 loop is CASSLITGGQHF. Here the CDR3 DNA reads TGTGCCAGCAGTTTAATAACGGGCGGCCAGCATTTT.

In the case of this clonotype: This clone may be a read error of a much larger clone one base away. The rearrangement joins TRBV6-5 to TRBJ1-5; the D is unclear. The CDR3 is 15 residues long. Germline loops: CDR1 MNHEY, CDR2 SVGAGI. The CDR3 bases are TGTACCAGCAGTTACGGTCGAGGAAGCAATCAGCCCCAGCATTTT. Its protein product is CTSSYGRGSNQPQHF.